The 27 T cell receptor beta chains below were found in one sample sequenced in a study of immune evolution from preneoplasia to lung adenocarcinoma. TCRdb's table, derived via immunoSEQ multiplex PCR, lists solely in-frame clones and lacks some. This repertoire shows a few thousand clones, roughly 80% found once; its top ten account for less than 25%. The sequencing sample was made of FFPE adjacent normal lung tissue. These TCRs come from a donor older than 65 with lung adenocarcinoma.

The V and J genes are TRBV29-1 and TRBJ1-2; D is ambiguous. Trimming took 4 bases from V and 0 from J, leaving 9 bases between them. Germline CDR1 is SQVTM and CDR2 is ANQGSEA. The CDR3 totals 13 residues. CDR3 in DNA: TGCAGCGTTGTAATTGGTACTAACTATGGCTACACCTTC. It codes for CSVVIGTNYGYTF. Combining the CDR3 with reference TRBV29-1 and TRBJ1-2 gives the whole variable domain SAVISQKPSRDICQRGTSLTIQCQVDSQVTMMFWYRQQPGQSLTLIATANQGSEATYESGFVIDKFPISRPNLTFSTLTVSNMSPEDSSIYLCSVVIGTNYGYTFGSGTRLTVV.

V and J are TRBV7-8 and TRBJ2-5; D is unclear. From germline, CDR1 is SGHVS and CDR2 FQNEAQ. CDR3 length equals 12 residues. Trimming shortened V by 1 base and J by 13 bases, and 13 bases separated the two germline ends. The CDR3, as DNA: TGTGCCAGCAGCTTAGAGAAGACATGTCTGTACTTC. Amino acids: CASSLEKTCLYF.

This clone has only a few counts. This sequence joins TRBV19 and TRBJ2-7; 9 bases are a match to TRBD1. With 7 bases clipped from V and 0 bases from J, the junction kept 7 bases outside the gene matches. This CDR3 region has 15 residues. Germline lookup yields CDR1 LNHDA and CDR2 SQIVND (reference sequence). CDR3 in amino acids: CASKGTGKSSYEQYF. The DNA for the CDR3 is TGTGCCAGTAAAGGGACAGGGAAGAGCTCCTACGAGCAGTACTTC. Variable domain in full (rest from reference TRBV19 and TRBJ2-7): DGGITQSPKYLFRKEGQNVTLSCEQNLNHDAMYWYRQDPGQGLRLIYYSQIVNDFQKGDIAEGYSVSREKKESFPLTVTSAQKNPTAFYLCASKGTGKSSYEQYFGPGTRLTVT.

Here the CDR3 reads CAWSSSGNTIYF. CDR3 DNA: TGTGCCTGGAGTAGTTCTGGAAACACCATATATTTT. This chain joins TRBV30 and TRBJ1-3; D is unclear. Trimming removed 2 bases at V and 1 base at J, with 3 bases between. The CDR3 is made up of 12 amino acids. Germline CDR1 GTSNPN, CDR2 SVGIG (reference sequence).

The chain is built from TRBV11-2 and TRBJ2-2, with D hard to call. The CDR3 runs to 15 residues. CDR1 SGHAT and CDR2 FQNNGV come from the germline V gene. Trimming removed 1 base from V and 2 bases from J, with 8 bases in between. The CDR3 DNA sequence: TGTGCCAGCAGCTTAGCTACTTCTAACACCGGGGAGCTGTTTTTT. Protein: CASSLATSNTGELFF.

The V call is TRBV25-1, the J call TRBJ1-1, with 7 bases fitting TRBD1. The CDR3 loop spans 15 amino acids. CDR1 and CDR2 from the germline V gene are MGHDK and SYGVNS. The trim removed 6 bases at V and 4 bases at J, leaving 11 bases unmatched. As DNA, the CDR3 is TGTGCCAGCAGAACTAGAGGGGGCGCGGGCACTGAAGCTTTCTTT. This sequence encodes CASRTRGGAGTEAFF.

The rearrangement links TRBV4-1 to TRBJ2-3, with 8 nucleotides matching TRBD2. CDR3 length: 16 residues. The germline V gene has CDR1 MGHRA and CDR2 YSYEKL. V lost 3 bases, J lost 2 bases, and 7 bases stayed unmatched. The CDR3 DNA follows: TGCGCCAGCAGCCATTGGAAGCGGGAGACCACAGATACGCAGTATTTT. Its translation: CASSHWKRETTDTQYF.

J is TRBJ2-4 and V is TRBV6-4; possibly TRBD1 or TRBD2 for D (5 bases each). V lost 8 bases and J lost 4, with 15 bases in between. Germline V gives CDR1 MRHNA, CDR2 SNTAGT. This CDR3 is 14 amino acids long. CDR3 sequence (DNA): TGTGCCAGCCCCAGCGAGGGGACGAAAAACATTCAGTACTTC. It codes for CASPSEGTKNIQYF.

The V call is TRBV19, the J call TRBJ2-1, with D tentatively TRBD1 or TRBD2 (5 bases each). V was cut by 3 bases and J by 7 bases, with 13 bases left in between. The germline gives CDR1 LNHDA, CDR2 SQIVND (reference sequence). The CDR3 extends over 14 amino acids. CDR3 sequence reads: CASSILQWGNEQFF. As DNA, the CDR3 is TGTGCCAGTAGTATCCTACAGTGGGGGAATGAGCAGTTCTTC.

The V and J genes are TRBV28 and TRBJ1-1; 7 bases align to TRBD1. There are 15 residues in the CDR3. The ends lost 6 bases at V and 3 bases at J; junction bases unmatched: 10. Germline V lookup: CDR1 MDHEN, CDR2 SYDVKM. The CDR3 nucleotides are TGTGCCAGCAGCCAAGTGTCCACAGGGGACACTGAAGCTTTCTTT. Translated, it gives CASSQVSTGDTEAFF.

In this sample, this clone is medium-sized. This chain links TRBV5-1 with TRBJ2-2, with 7 positions matching TRBD1. The V segment lost 2 bases and the J segment 6 bases; nucleotides outside the gene matches: 7. The CDR3 loop spans 15 amino acids. CDR1 is SGHRS and CDR2 is YFSETQ in the germline V gene. This CDR3 is CASSFKTGLAGELFF. The CDR3 bases are TGCGCCAGCAGCTTTAAGACAGGGCTAGCCGGGGAGCTGTTTTTT.

The V and J genes are TRBV7-2 and TRBJ2-1; D is perhaps TRBD2 (6 bases). Trimming took off 1 base at V and 9 bases at J, with 19 bases between the two ends. This CDR3 spans 16 amino acids. In germline, CDR1 is SGHTA, CDR2 FQGNSA. CDR3 nucleotide sequence: TGTGCCAGCAGCTTAGGCAGGCTAGCGATAGTATCTGAGCAGTTCTTC. Its protein product is CASSLGRLAIVSEQFF.

In its sample, this clone was seen once. This chain links TRBV18 with TRBJ1-5; D ambiguous. The CDR3 is 13 amino acids. With 3 bases removed from V and 6 bases from J, the gap between germline ends came to 9 bases. CDR1 is KGHSH and CDR2 is LQKENI in the germline V gene. CDR3 sequence: CASSPEESQPQHF. CDR3 DNA: TGTGCCAGCTCACCGGAAGAGAGTCAGCCCCAGCATTTT.

The rearrangement links TRBV11-2 to TRBJ1-4; the D is unclear. CDR3 length: 14 amino acids. V was cut by 3 bases and J by 7 bases, with 12 bases left in between. CDR1 and CDR2 from the germline V gene are SGHAT and FQNNGV. In nucleotides, the CDR3 is TGTGCCAGCAGCTTTTTCTCCCCCGGTGAAAAACTGTTTTTT. Translating it yields CASSFFSPGEKLFF.

The rearrangement uses TRBV28 and TRBJ2-7; D uncertain. Trimming took off 7 bases at V and 0 bases at J, with 7 bases between the two ends. The germline CDR1 and CDR2 sequences are MDHEN and SYDVKM. This CDR3 is built from 12 residues. The CDR3 DNA reads TGTGCCAGCAAGGCAGACTCCTACGAGCAGTACTTC. It is translated as CASKADSYEQYF.

The rearrangement joins TRBV6-5 to TRBJ2-2; TRBD2 agrees at 7 bases. The V and J ends lost 6 bases and 6 bases, in that order; junction bases with no gene match: 1. Germline CDR1 reads MNHEY; CDR2 reads SVGAGI. The CDR3 consists of 12 residues. The CDR3 is CASRAGAGELFF. CDR3 DNA sequence: TGTGCCAGCAGGGCGGGAGCCGGGGAGCTGTTTTTT.

The CDR3 loop reads CASSLDETSGTTLYEQYF. The CDR3 coding sequence is TGTGCCAGCAGCTTGGACGAGACTAGCGGGACCACCCTCTACGAGCAGTACTTC. This chain connects TRBV5-6 to TRBJ2-7; 11 bases are shared with TRBD2. Germline assignment: CDR1 SGHDT and CDR2 YYEEEE. This CDR3 is built from 18 residues. Germline trimming cut 0 bases from V and 3 bases from J; bases unmatched to any gene: 11.

In this sample, this clone turned up once. The chain links TRBV9 to TRBJ2-7; tentatively, D is TRBD1 (5 bases). Between the trimmed V and J ends, which lost 0 bases and 3 bases, there was a span of 7 bases. CDR3 length: 13 amino acids. CDR1 is SGDLS and CDR2 is YYNGEE in the germline V gene. Here the CDR3 DNA reads TGTGCCAGCAGCGTAGCAGGGAACTACGAGCAGTACTTC. Translating it yields CASSVAGNYEQYF.

This clone was counted between two and nine times. The chain joins TRBV11-2 to TRBJ2-1; TRBD2 matches 8 bases. Germline CDR1 SGHAT, CDR2 FQNNGV. This CDR3 region has 13 residues. Trimming cost V 6 bases and J 7 bases; bases outside gene matches: 5. The CDR3 is CASSFTSGNEQFF. CDR3 nucleotide sequence: TGTGCCAGCAGTTTTACTAGCGGTAATGAGCAGTTCTTC.

V and J are TRBV7-6 and TRBJ2-2; 9 nucleotides agree with TRBD1. The CDR3 contains 14 residues. The V gene end was trimmed by 3 bases and the J gene end by 6 bases; junction bases not matched to a gene: 2. Germline CDR1 reads SGHVS; CDR2 reads FNYEAQ. CDR3 sequence: CASSLTGGSGELFF. The CDR3 DNA reads as TGTGCCAGCAGCTTGACAGGGGGATCCGGGGAGCTGTTTTTT. Based on the CDR3 plus reference TRBV7-6 and TRBJ2-2, the full variable domain is GAGVSQSPRYKVTKRGQDVALRCDPISGHVSLYWYRQALGQGPEFLTYFNYEAQQDKSGLPNDRFSAERPEGSISTLTIQRTEQRDSAMYRCASSLTGGSGELFFGEGSRLTVL.

The CDR3 loop is CASSLPRTGGQETQYF. The DNA of the CDR3 is TGCGCCAGCAGCTTGCCACGGACAGGGGGCCAGGAGACCCAGTACTTC. J is TRBJ2-5 and V is TRBV5-1; 11 positions agree with TRBD1. Germline V gives CDR1 SGHRS, CDR2 YFSETQ. The ends lost 1 base at V and 5 bases at J; junction bases unmatched: 7. The CDR3 totals 16 residues. Supplemented by reference TRBV5-1 and TRBJ2-5, the full variable domain reads KAGVTQTPRYLIKTRGQQVTLSCSPISGHRSVSWYQQTPGQGLQFLFEYFSETQRNKGNFPGRFSGRQFSNSRSEMNVSTLELGDSALYLCASSLPRTGGQETQYFGPGTRLLVL.

This chain's CDR3 is CASSSTGTYTDTQYF. For the CDR3, the DNA is TGTGCCAGCAGCTCGACAGGGACATACACAGATACGCAGTATTTT. The chain carries TRBV7-9 and TRBJ2-3; 7 nucleotides match TRBD1. The germline gives CDR1 SEHNR, CDR2 FQNEAQ (reference sequence). The V segment lost 4 bases and the J segment 2 bases; nucleotides outside the gene matches: 6. This CDR3 is 15 amino acids long.

J is TRBJ2-2 and V is TRBV5-1; D perhaps matches TRBD2 (6 bases). CDR1 is SGHRS and CDR2 is YFSETQ in the germline V gene. V lost 5 bases and J 5 bases, leaving 13 bases between the germline ends. The CDR3 sequence is 14 residues long. Here the CDR3 reads CASRRLAGTGELFF. The CDR3 DNA reads TGCGCCAGCAGAAGGCTCGCGGGGACCGGGGAGCTGTTTTTT. Complete variable domain (other parts from reference TRBV5-1 and TRBJ2-2): KAGVTQTPRYLIKTRGQQVTLSCSPISGHRSVSWYQQTPGQGLQFLFEYFSETQRNKGNFPGRFSGRQFSNSRSEMNVSTLELGDSALYLCASRRLAGTGELFFGEGSRLTVL.

V usage is TRBV4-2 and J usage is TRBJ2-7; 9 positions agree with TRBD2. The V gene end was trimmed by 0 bases and the J gene end by 2 bases; junction bases not matched to a gene: 5. The CDR3 is 16 amino acids. From germline, CDR1 is LGHNA and CDR2 YNFKEQ. The CDR3 region is CASSQDWSSGTYEQYF. In nucleotides, the CDR3 is TGTGCCAGCAGCCAAGATTGGTCTAGCGGGACCTACGAGCAGTACTTC.

For the CDR3, the DNA is TGTGCCAGCAGCCCGAGGGGGACACCTTTCTCTGGGGCCAACGTCCTGACTTTC. Translated: CASSPRGTPFSGANVLTF. This chain joins TRBV7-9 and TRBJ2-6; perhaps TRBD1 as D (6 bases). CDR1 and CDR2 from the germline V gene are SEHNR and FQNEAQ (reference sequence). V lost 5 bases and J 0 bases, leaving 17 bases between the germline ends. This CDR3 is 18 amino acids long.

The rearrangement links TRBV4-1 to TRBJ1-4, with D uncertain. CDR3 length: 16 residues. Germline V CDR1 and CDR2: MGHRA, YSYEKL. Trimming removed 2 bases from V and 0 bases from J, with 10 bases in between. For the CDR3, the DNA is TGCGCCAGCAGCCAATCCAGAACTGCAACTAATGAAAAACTGTTTTTT. Amino acids: CASSQSRTATNEKLFF.

The chain is built from TRBV5-4 and TRBJ1-1; 7 nucleotides line up with TRBD1. The trim removed 4 bases at V and 0 bases at J, leaving 3 bases unmatched. The CDR3 is 14 residues long. Germline CDR1 reads SGHNT; CDR2 reads YYREEE (reference sequence). Here the CDR3 reads CASSPTGVNTEAFF. The CDR3 DNA sequence: TGTGCCAGCAGCCCCACAGGGGTGAACACTGAAGCTTTCTTT.